This TCR beta chain originates from a study of blood T cell repertoires in COVID-19. Looking at the study overall: Both acute and convalescent COVID-19 samples were obtained from the United States, Italy and Spain.

Only in-frame clones appear in the TCRdb table, and some are missing; sequencing was by immunoSEQ multiplex PCR. The table shows 290,000 or so clones, with approximately 90% occurring only once. Losses at the gene ends were 5 bases for V and 5 bases for J; bases not matched to a gene: 3. The germline V gene has CDR1 ENHRY and CDR2 SYGVKD. The CDR3 runs to 13 residues. Seattle patients were enrolled while actively infected and followed longitudinally. Sequencing was done on a sample of peripheral blood. This TCR derives from a young woman with COVID-19, enrolled during active disease. The chain links TRBV10-3 to TRBJ1-2; 9 nucleotides agree with TRBD1. DNA for the CDR3: TGTGCCATCAGTCCCGGGACAGGGTATGGCTACACCTTC. It codes for CAISPGTGYGYTF.